This is a list of T cell receptor beta chains from one sample in a study of early T cells in non-severe SARS-CoV-2 infection. From the 5' RACE reads, TCRdb called clonotypes with MiXCR, one entry per CDR3 protein. This sample has 48,000 or so distinct CDR3 sequences; 13% occur once, and the top ten carry roughly 10%. Sequencing input: whole blood. The source is an adult who was a healthcare worker with PCR-confirmed SARS-CoV-2 infection or an uninfected control (not recorded which). Both conserved end residues are part of each CDR3. Fields, in order: V gene, clone size, D gene, J gene, CDR3 DNA, CDR3 protein. The D gene is left open where the match is weak. Clone size is not always given. Where it is, it says once, few, many or a class for expanded clones.

v_call: TRBV27; clone_size: NA; d_call: NA; j_call: TRBJ1-2; cdr3_nt: TGTGCCAGCAGTTTATTAGGGAACTATGGCTACACCTTC; cdr3_aa: CASSLLGNYGYTF
v_call: TRBV12-3/TRBV12-4; clone_size: many; d_call: NA; j_call: TRBJ2-6; cdr3_nt: TGTGCCAGCACCGCAGGACGGTTCTCTGGGGCCAACGTCCTGACTTTC; cdr3_aa: CASTAGRFSGANVLTF
v_call: TRBV28; clone_size: many; d_call: NA; j_call: TRBJ2-7; cdr3_nt: TGTGCCAGCAGTCCCCCCGAGTTGAAAGGGGAGCCCTACGAGCAGTACTTC; cdr3_aa: CASSPPELKGEPYEQYF
v_call: TRBV14; clone_size: NA; d_call: TRBD2; j_call: TRBJ2-1; cdr3_nt: TGTGCCAGCAGCCAGGAACTAGCGAACCCTTACAATGAGCAGTTCTTC; cdr3_aa: CASSQELANPYNEQFF
v_call: TRBV7-3; clone_size: few; d_call: NA; j_call: TRBJ2-7; cdr3_nt: TGTGCCAGCAGCTTAATGGCAGGTACCTACGAGCAGTACTTC; cdr3_aa: CASSLMAGTYEQYF
v_call: TRBV29-1; clone_size: few; d_call: NA; j_call: TRBJ1-1; cdr3_nt: TGCAGCGTTGTGGGGTGGAGCACTGAAGCTTTCTTT; cdr3_aa: CSVVGWSTEAFF
v_call: TRBV5-1; clone_size: few; d_call: NA; j_call: TRBJ2-2; cdr3_nt: TGCGCCAGCAGCTTGGAACCCATGAACACCGGGGAGCTGTTTTTT; cdr3_aa: CASSLEPMNTGELFF
v_call: TRBV20-1; clone_size: many; d_call: NA; j_call: TRBJ2-7; cdr3_nt: TGCAGTGCTCTCCGGCGCTCGAGCTACGAGCAGTACTTC; cdr3_aa: CSALRRSSYEQYF
v_call: TRBV7-2; clone_size: few; d_call: NA; j_call: TRBJ2-1; cdr3_nt: TGTGCCAGCAGCCTCAAGATAGGCCATGAGCAGTTCTTC; cdr3_aa: CASSLKIGHEQFF
v_call: TRBV9; clone_size: few; d_call: NA; j_call: TRBJ1-1; cdr3_nt: TGTGCCAGCAGCGTGGACTCCTACACTGAAGCTTTCTTT; cdr3_aa: CASSVDSYTEAFF
v_call: TRBV7-9; clone_size: many; d_call: NA; j_call: TRBJ2-1; cdr3_nt: TGTGCCAGCAGCTACGTTGGGGGGTCCTACAATGAGCAGTTCTTC; cdr3_aa: CASSYVGGSYNEQFF
v_call: TRBV7-3; clone_size: NA; d_call: NA; j_call: TRBJ2-5; cdr3_nt: TGTGCCAGCAGCTTAACGGGAGAGGGGACTGGAGGCCAAGAGACCCAGTACTTC; cdr3_aa: CASSLTGEGTGGQETQYF
v_call: TRBV19; clone_size: many; d_call: NA; j_call: TRBJ2-6; cdr3_nt: TGTGCCAGTACTGGAGGGGAGGCTGGGGCCAACGTCCTGACTTTC; cdr3_aa: CASTGGEAGANVLTF
v_call: TRBV20-1; clone_size: once; d_call: TRBD2; j_call: TRBJ2-2; cdr3_nt: TGCAGTGCTAGCACGGGACTAGAAGTAAACCGGGAGCTGTTTTTT; cdr3_aa: CSASTGLEVNRELFF